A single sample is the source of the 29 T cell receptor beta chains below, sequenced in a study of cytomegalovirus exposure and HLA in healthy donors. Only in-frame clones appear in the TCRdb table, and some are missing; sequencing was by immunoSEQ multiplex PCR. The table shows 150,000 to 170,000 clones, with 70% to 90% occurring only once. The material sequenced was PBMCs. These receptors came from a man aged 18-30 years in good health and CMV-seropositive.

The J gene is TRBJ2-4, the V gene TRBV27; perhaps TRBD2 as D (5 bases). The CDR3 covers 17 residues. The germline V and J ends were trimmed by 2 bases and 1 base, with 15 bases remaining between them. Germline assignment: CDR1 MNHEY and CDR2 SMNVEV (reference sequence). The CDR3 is CASSLVGKGWAKNIQYF. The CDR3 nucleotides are TGTGCCAGCAGTTTAGTCGGGAAGGGATGGGCCAAAAACATTCAGTACTTC.

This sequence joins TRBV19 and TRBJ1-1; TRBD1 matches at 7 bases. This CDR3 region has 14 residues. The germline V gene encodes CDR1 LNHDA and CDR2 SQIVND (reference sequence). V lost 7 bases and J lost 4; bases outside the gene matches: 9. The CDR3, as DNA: TGTGCCAGTACCTCATTTGAGGGGGCCACTGAAGCTTTCTTT. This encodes CASTSFEGATEAFF.

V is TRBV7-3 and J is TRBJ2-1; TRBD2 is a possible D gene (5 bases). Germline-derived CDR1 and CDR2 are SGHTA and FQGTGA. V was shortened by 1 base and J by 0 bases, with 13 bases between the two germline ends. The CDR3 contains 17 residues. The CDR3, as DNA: TGTGCCAGCAGCTTAATGGGCGGGTTGCACTCCTACAATGAGCAGTTCTTC. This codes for CASSLMGGLHSYNEQFF.

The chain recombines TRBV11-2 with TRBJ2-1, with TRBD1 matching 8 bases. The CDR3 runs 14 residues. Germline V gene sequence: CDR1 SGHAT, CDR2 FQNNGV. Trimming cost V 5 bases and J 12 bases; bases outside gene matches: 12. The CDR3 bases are TGTGCCAGCAGCCTCAGGACAGGGCGGGACCGGCAGTTCTTC. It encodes CASSLRTGRDRQFF.

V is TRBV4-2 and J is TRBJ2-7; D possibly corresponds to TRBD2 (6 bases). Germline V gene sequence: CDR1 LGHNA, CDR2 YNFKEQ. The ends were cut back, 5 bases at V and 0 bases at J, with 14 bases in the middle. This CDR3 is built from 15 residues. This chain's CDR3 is CASSSMSGPSYEQYF. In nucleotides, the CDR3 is TGTGCCAGCAGCTCAATGAGCGGGCCCTCCTACGAGCAGTACTTC.

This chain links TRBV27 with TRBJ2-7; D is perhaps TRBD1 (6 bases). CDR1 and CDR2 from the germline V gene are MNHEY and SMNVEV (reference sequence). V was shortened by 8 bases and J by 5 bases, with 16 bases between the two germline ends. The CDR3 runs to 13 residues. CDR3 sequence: CASHGTLRNEQYF. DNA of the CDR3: TGTGCCAGCCACGGGACATTGCGCAACGAGCAGTACTTC.

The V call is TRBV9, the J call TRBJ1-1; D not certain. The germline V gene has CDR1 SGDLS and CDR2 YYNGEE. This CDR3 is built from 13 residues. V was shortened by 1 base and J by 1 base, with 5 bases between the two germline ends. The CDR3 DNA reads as TGTGCCAGCAGCGTACAGCGGAACACTGAAGCTTTCTTT. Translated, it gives CASSVQRNTEAFF.

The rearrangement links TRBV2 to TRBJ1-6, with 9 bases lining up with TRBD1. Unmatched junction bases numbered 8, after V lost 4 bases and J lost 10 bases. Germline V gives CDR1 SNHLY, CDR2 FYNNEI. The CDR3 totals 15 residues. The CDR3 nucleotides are TGTGCCAGCAGTGCCGAACAGGGGGCGCGATCACCCCTCCACTTT. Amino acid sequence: CASSAEQGARSPLHF.

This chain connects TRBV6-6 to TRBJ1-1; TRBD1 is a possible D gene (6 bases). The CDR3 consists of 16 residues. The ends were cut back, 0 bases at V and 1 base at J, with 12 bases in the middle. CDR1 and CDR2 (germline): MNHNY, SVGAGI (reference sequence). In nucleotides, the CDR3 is TGTGCCAGCAGTTACTCAAGGGGGAGGGCGAACACTGAAGCTTTCTTT. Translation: CASSYSRGRANTEAFF.

The CDR3 protein is CASSLEGGTEAFF. The CDR3 DNA reads as TGCGCCAGCAGCTTAGAGGGGGGGACTGAAGCTTTCTTT. The chain carries TRBV5-1 and TRBJ1-1; a possible D gene is TRBD1 (6 bases). V was clipped by 2 bases and J by 5 bases, with 10 bases between them. The length of the CDR3 is 13 residues. CDR1 and CDR2 from the germline V gene are SGHRS and YFSETQ.

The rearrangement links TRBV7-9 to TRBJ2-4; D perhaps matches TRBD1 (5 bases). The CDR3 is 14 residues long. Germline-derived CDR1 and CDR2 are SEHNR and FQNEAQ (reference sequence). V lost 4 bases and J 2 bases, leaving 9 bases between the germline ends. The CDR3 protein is CASSYQGTKNIQYF. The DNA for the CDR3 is TGTGCCAGCAGCTACCAGGGTACCAAAAACATTCAGTACTTC.

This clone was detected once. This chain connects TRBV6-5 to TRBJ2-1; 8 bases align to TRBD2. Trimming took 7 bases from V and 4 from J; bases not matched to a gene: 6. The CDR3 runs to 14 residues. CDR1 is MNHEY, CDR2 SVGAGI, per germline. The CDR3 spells CASTAGLEYNEQFF. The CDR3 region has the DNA TGTGCCAGCACTGCGGGACTAGAATACAATGAGCAGTTCTTC.

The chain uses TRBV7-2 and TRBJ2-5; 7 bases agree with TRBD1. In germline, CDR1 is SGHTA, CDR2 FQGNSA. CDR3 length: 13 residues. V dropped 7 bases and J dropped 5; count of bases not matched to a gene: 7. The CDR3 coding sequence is TGTGCCAGCACCCCGGACAGGAGGGAGACCCAGTACTTC. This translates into CASTPDRRETQYF.

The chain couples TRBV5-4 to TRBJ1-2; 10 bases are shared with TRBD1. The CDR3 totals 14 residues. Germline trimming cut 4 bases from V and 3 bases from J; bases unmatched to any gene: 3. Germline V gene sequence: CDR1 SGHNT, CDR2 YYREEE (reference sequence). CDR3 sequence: CASSGGTGDYGYTF. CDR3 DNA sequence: TGTGCCAGCAGCGGCGGGACAGGGGACTATGGCTACACCTTC.

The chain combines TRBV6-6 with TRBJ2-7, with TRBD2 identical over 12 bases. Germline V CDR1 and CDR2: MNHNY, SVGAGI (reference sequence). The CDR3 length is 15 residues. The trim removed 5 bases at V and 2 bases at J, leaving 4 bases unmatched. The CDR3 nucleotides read TGTGCCAGCAGTCTCGGACTAGCGGGACCCTACGAGCAGTACTTC. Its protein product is CASSLGLAGPYEQYF.

CDR3 sequence (DNA): TGTGCCAGCAGCCCCCATGAACTAGCGGGCAGCTCCTACGAGCAGTACTTC. Translated, it gives CASSPHELAGSSYEQYF. This chain uses TRBV13 with TRBJ2-7; 9 bases agree with TRBD2. The V and J ends lost 5 bases and 0 bases, in that order; junction bases with no gene match: 11. In germline, CDR1 is PRHDT, CDR2 FYEKMQ (reference sequence). The CDR3 runs to 17 residues.

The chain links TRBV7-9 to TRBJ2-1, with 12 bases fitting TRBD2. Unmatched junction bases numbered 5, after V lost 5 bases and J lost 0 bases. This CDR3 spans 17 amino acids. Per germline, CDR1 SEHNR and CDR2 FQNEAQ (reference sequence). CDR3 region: CASSTGLAGRSYNEQFF. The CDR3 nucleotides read TGTGCCAGCAGCACCGGACTAGCGGGGCGCTCCTACAATGAGCAGTTCTTC.

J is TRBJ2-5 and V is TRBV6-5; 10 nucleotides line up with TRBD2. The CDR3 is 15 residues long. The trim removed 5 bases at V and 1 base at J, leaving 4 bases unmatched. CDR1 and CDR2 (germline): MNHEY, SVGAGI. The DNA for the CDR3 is TGTGCCAGCAGTCTAGCGGGGGACCCCCAAGAGACCCAGTACTTC. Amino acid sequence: CASSLAGDPQETQYF.

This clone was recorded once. CDR3 sequence: CASSHKPGQVNQETQYF. CDR3 DNA sequence: TGTGCCAGCTCTCATAAACCGGGACAGGTGAACCAAGAGACCCAGTACTTC. The chain employs TRBV18 and TRBJ2-5, with TRBD1 matching 8 bases. The trim removed 6 bases at V and 0 bases at J, leaving 12 bases unmatched. The CDR3 runs 17 residues. Germline V gene lookup returns CDR1 KGHSH and CDR2 LQKENI.

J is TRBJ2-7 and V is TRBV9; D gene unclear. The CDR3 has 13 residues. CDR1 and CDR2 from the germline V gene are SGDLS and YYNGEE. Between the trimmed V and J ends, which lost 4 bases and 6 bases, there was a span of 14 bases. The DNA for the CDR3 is TGTGCCAGCAGCACCACTCACTCCGGCGAGCAGTACTTC. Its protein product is CASSTTHSGEQYF.

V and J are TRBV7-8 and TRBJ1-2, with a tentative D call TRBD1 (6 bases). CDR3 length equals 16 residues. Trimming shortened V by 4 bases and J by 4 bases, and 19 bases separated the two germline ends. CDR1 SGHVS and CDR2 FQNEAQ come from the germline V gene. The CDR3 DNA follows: TGTGCCAGCAGCTCGGGGCGGCAGGGACACAGCTATGGCTACACCTTC. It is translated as CASSSGRQGHSYGYTF.

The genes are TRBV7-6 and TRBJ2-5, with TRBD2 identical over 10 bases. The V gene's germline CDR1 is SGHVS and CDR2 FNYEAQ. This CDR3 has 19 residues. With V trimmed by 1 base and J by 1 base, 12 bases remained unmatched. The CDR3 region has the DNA TGTGCCAGCAGCTTAGAGGGGGCTAGCGGGAGTTATTCCCAAGAGACCCAGTACTTC. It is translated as CASSLEGASGSYSQETQYF.

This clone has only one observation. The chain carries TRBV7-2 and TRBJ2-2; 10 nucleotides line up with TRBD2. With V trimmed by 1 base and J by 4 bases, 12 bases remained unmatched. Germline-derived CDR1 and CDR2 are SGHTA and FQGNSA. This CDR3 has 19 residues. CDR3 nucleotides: TGTGCCAGCAGCTTAGTCCCCCAAGGGGTAGCGGGGGGCACCGGGGAGCTGTTTTTT. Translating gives CASSLVPQGVAGGTGELFF.

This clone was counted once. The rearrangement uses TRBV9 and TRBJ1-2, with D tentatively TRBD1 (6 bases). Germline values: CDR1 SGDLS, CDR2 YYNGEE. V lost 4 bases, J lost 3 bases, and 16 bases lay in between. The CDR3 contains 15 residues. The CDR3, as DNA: TGTGCCAGCAGCCCAGGGGAGGGGGATCACTATGGCTACACCTTC. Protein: CASSPGEGDHYGYTF.

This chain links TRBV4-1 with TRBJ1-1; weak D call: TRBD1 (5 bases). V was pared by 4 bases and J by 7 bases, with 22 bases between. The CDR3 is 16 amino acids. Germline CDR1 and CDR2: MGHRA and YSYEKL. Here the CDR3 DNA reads TGCGCCAGCAGCCGCCCAACCCAGGGCTCGGGGGGTGAAGCTTTCTTT. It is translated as CASSRPTQGSGGEAFF.

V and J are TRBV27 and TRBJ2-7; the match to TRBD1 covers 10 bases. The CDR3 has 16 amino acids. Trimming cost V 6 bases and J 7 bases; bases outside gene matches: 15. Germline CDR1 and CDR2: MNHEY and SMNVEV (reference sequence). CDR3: CASSRETGGPAREQYF. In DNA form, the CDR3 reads TGTGCCAGCAGCCGAGAGACAGGGGGCCCCGCCAGGGAGCAGTACTTC.

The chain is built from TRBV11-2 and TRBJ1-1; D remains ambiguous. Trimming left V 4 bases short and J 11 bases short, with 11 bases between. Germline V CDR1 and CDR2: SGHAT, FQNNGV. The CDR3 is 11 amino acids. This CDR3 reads CASSSQTSAFF. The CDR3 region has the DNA TGTGCCAGCAGCTCCCAGACTAGCGCTTTCTTT.

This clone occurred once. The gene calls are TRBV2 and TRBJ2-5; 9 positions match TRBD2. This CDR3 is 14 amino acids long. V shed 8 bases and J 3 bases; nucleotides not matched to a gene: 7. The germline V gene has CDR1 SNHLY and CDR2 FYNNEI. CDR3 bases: TGTGCCAGCGGCGGTGCGGGGGGGGAAGAGACCCAGTACTTC. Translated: CASGGAGGEETQYF.

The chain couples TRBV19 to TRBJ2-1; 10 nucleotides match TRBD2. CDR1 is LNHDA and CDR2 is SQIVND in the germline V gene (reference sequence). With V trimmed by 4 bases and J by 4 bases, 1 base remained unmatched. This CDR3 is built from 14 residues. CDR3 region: CASSNSGGYNEQFF. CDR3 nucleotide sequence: TGTGCCAGTAGTAATAGCGGGGGGTACAATGAGCAGTTCTTC.